The 27 T cell receptor beta chains below all came from one sample that was sequenced in a study of cytomegalovirus exposure and HLA in healthy donors. A multiplex PCR was run with 60 Vbeta primers and 13 Jbeta primers. Profiled with immunoSEQ multiplex PCR; TCRdb holds only in-frame clones, not every one. Among roughly 60,000 clones listed, 70% to 85% were seen once. The sample comprised PBMCs. The receptors come from a woman between 40 and 55 years old in good health and CMV-seropositive.

The genes are TRBV5-1 and TRBJ1-5; the match to TRBD1 covers 11 bases. V lost 2 bases and J lost 2; bases outside the gene matches: 12. This CDR3 contains 19 residues. Germline V lookup: CDR1 SGHRS, CDR2 YFSETQ. The CDR3 loop reads CASSLTGTGGKVGNQPQHF. The CDR3 DNA reads TGCGCCAGCAGCTTAACCGGGACAGGGGGGAAAGTGGGCAATCAGCCCCAGCATTTT.

The chain is built from TRBV30 and TRBJ1-3; D is unresolved. The V gene's germline CDR1 is GTSNPN and CDR2 SVGIG (reference sequence). The V end was cut by 4 bases, the J end by 3 bases, with 7 bases between. CDR3 length: 12 residues. In nucleotides, the CDR3 is TGTGCCTGGAACACAGTTGGAAACACCATATATTTT. This translates into CAWNTVGNTIYF.

The V call is TRBV5-1, the J call TRBJ1-4; tentative D call: TRBD1 (6 bases). Germline V lookup: CDR1 SGHRS, CDR2 YFSETQ. The CDR3 is 14 residues long. Deletions cut 4 bases from V and 4 bases from J, with 11 bases between. The CDR3 nucleotides read TGCGCCAGCAGCCCCGGGACACTTAATGAAAAACTGTTTTTT. Translation gives CASSPGTLNEKLFF.

This chain uses TRBV7-6 with TRBJ1-3, with 7 nucleotides matching TRBD1. CDR1 is SGHVS, CDR2 FNYEAQ, per germline. CDR3 length equals 16 residues. The ends lost 1 base at V and 2 bases at J; junction bases unmatched: 5. The CDR3 sequence: CASSLGAGGPGNTIYF. In DNA, the CDR3 is TGTGCCAGCAGCTTAGGGGCAGGGGGTCCTGGAAACACCATATATTTT. The whole variable domain, filled in from reference TRBV7-6 and TRBJ1-3, reads GAGVSQSPRYKVTKRGQDVALRCDPISGHVSLYWYRQALGQGPEFLTYFNYEAQQDKSGLPNDRFSAERPEGSISTLTIQRTEQRDSAMYRCASSLGAGGPGNTIYFGEGSWLTVV.

V gene TRBV28 combines with J gene TRBJ2-7, with D uncertain. From germline, CDR1 is MDHEN and CDR2 SYDVKM. V lost 1 base, J lost 8 bases, and 12 bases lay in between. The CDR3 has 13 residues. The CDR3 sequence is CASSLSGGRKQYF. For the CDR3, the DNA is TGTGCCAGCAGTTTATCAGGTGGGCGAAAGCAGTACTTC. Filled out from reference TRBV28 and TRBJ2-7, the complete variable domain reads DVKVTQSSRYLVKRTGEKVFLECVQDMDHENMFWYRQDPGLGLRLIYFSYDVKMKEKGDIPEGYSVSREKKERFSLILESASTNQTSMYLCASSLSGGRKQYFGPGTRLTVT.

The V and J genes are TRBV9 and TRBJ2-1; 12 positions agree with TRBD2. Trimming took 0 bases from V and 6 from J; bases not matched to a gene: 7. The CDR3 runs 17 residues. The V gene's germline CDR1 is SGDLS and CDR2 YYNGEE. The CDR3 sequence: CASSVVPSGGAGNEQFF. In DNA form, the CDR3 reads TGTGCCAGCAGCGTAGTTCCTAGCGGGGGGGCTGGCAATGAGCAGTTCTTC.

This clone was counted a single time. V and J are TRBV5-8 and TRBJ2-5; perhaps TRBD2 as D (6 bases). Germline loops: CDR1 SGHTS, CDR2 YDEGEE. The CDR3 runs 16 residues. V shed 0 bases and J shed 11 bases, with 23 bases lying between them. DNA of the CDR3: TGTGCCAGCAGCTTGGGGGCTTGGCGGGTTAGGAGGGAGCAGTACTTC. Translated: CASSLGAWRVRREQYF.

V usage is TRBV4-3 and J usage is TRBJ2-1; 8 nucleotides match TRBD2. V shed 1 base, J shed 4 bases, and the junction held 9 bases outside the gene matches. Looked up from germline, CDR1 is LGHNA and CDR2 is YSLEER. The CDR3 has 17 residues. CDR3 DNA: TGCGCCAGCAGCCAAGCCCTGGGGAGCGGGGGATACAATGAGCAGTTCTTC. It translates to CASSQALGSGGYNEQFF.

The chain couples TRBV6-5 to TRBJ2-4, with D perhaps TRBD2 (5 bases). V was cut by 7 bases and J by 6 bases, with 16 bases left in between. CDR1 is MNHEY and CDR2 is SVGAGI in the germline V gene. The CDR3 sequence is 14 residues long. CDR3 sequence reads: CASTPYGVGNIQYF. CDR3 DNA sequence: TGTGCCAGCACCCCCTACGGGGTGGGAAACATTCAGTACTTC.

The rearrangement links TRBV6-1 to TRBJ1-4; 10 nucleotides align to TRBD1. Germline lookup yields CDR1 MNHNS and CDR2 SASEGT. The V segment lost 4 bases and the J segment 0 bases; nucleotides outside the gene matches: 8. This CDR3 is 18 amino acids long. Here the CDR3 DNA reads TGTGCCAGCAGTGGTCGGACAGGGGGGTTAACAACTAATGAAAAACTGTTTTTT. Translation gives CASSGRTGGLTTNEKLFF.

With respect to this clone: One end of the junction fails to match germline, which may point to a read error. The chain is built from TRBV7-8 and TRBJ1-5, with 7 bases lining up with TRBD1. The CDR3 has 16 residues. Germline V gene data show CDR1 as SGHVS and CDR2 as FQNEAQ. The CDR3 region is CASGLKQGLDDQPQHF. In DNA, the CDR3 is TGTGCCAGCGGCTTAAAACAGGGGCTCGATGATCAGCCCCAGCATTTT.

V and J are TRBV7-9 and TRBJ2-1, with 8 bases that match TRBD1. The CDR3 contains 15 residues. CDR1 SEHNR and CDR2 FQNEAQ come from the germline V gene (reference sequence). V shed 5 bases and J 8 bases; nucleotides not matched to a gene: 11. The CDR3 nucleotides read TGTGCCAGCAGCCACCGACAGGGGAAGAAGGATGAGCAGTTCTTC. Translation gives CASSHRQGKKDEQFF.

The gene calls are TRBV6-5 and TRBJ2-7, with TRBD2 matching 9 bases. Germline-derived CDR1 and CDR2 are MNHEY and SVGAGI. Trimming took 6 bases from V and 0 from J; bases not matched to a gene: 3. The CDR3 runs to 14 residues. The CDR3 DNA is TGTGCCAGCAGCCAGACTAGCGGCTCCTACGAGCAGTACTTC. The encoded protein is CASSQTSGSYEQYF.

This chain joins TRBV30 and TRBJ1-6, with 7 nucleotides matching TRBD1. The CDR3 is made up of 15 amino acids. Trimming cost V 2 bases and J 9 bases; bases outside gene matches: 10. The germline gives CDR1 GTSNPN, CDR2 SVGIG (reference sequence). CDR3 amino acids: CAWSRRDSRGSPLHF. For the CDR3, the DNA is TGTGCCTGGAGTCGCCGGGACAGCCGGGGTTCACCCCTCCACTTT.

V is TRBV19 and J is TRBJ2-5, with TRBD1 identical over 9 bases. The end of the DNA aligns better with TRBJ2-7, so the J call may be wrong. The CDR3 length is 14 residues. Germline V CDR1 and CDR2: LNHDA, SQIVND (reference sequence). The CDR3 DNA reads TGTGCCAGCAAGGCGACAGGGGGTGGTTACGAGCAGTACTTC. Its translation is CASKATGGGYEQYF.

The chain joins TRBV7-9 to TRBJ2-3; TRBD1 agrees at 8 bases. Germline V gives CDR1 SEHNR, CDR2 FQNEAQ (reference sequence). V lost 5 bases to trimming and J lost 0 bases; unmatched junction nucleotides: 7. CDR3 length equals 16 residues. CDR3 in amino acids: CASSPGQGGSTDTQYF. In nucleotides, the CDR3 is TGTGCCAGCAGCCCTGGACAGGGAGGAAGCACAGATACGCAGTATTTT.

The chain recombines TRBV10-1 with TRBJ2-2, with no clear D. Germline assignment: CDR1 WNHNN and CDR2 SYGVQD (reference sequence). Trimming stripped 2 bases from V and 4 bases from J, with 5 bases between. The CDR3 covers 13 residues. In DNA, the CDR3 is TGCGCCAGCAGTGAGGGAGCCACCGGGGAGCTGTTTTTT. Translated: CASSEGATGELFF.

The chain links TRBV6-1 to TRBJ1-1; D gene ambiguous. This CDR3 has 14 residues. Germline V gives CDR1 MNHNS, CDR2 SASEGT. V was pared by 7 bases and J by 8 bases, with 20 bases between. CDR3 protein: CASNLDGLAPEAFF. In DNA form, the CDR3 reads TGTGCCAGCAACCTAGACGGTTTGGCACCCGAAGCTTTCTTT.

This clone was detected once. The chain couples TRBV6-1 to TRBJ2-5; 11 bases are a match to TRBD1. CDR1 and CDR2 (germline): MNHNS, SASEGT. J gave up 7 bases and V 4 bases, and 11 bases lay outside the gene matches. This CDR3 has 16 residues. Here the CDR3 reads CASSAAGTGGQSTQYF. CDR3 nucleotides: TGTGCCAGCAGTGCCGCCGGGACAGGGGGACAGTCGACCCAGTACTTC.

The genes are TRBV5-1 and TRBJ2-5; D gene ambiguous. Trimming removed 4 bases at V and 0 bases at J, with 16 bases between. Germline V gene data show CDR1 as SGHRS and CDR2 as YFSETQ. The CDR3 sequence is 16 residues long. DNA for the CDR3: TGCGCCAGCAGCCCAGACTCCCGGTGGAACCAAGAGACCCAGTACTTC. Amino acids: CASSPDSRWNQETQYF.

The rearrangement joins TRBV5-6 to TRBJ2-5; D remains unclear. The J call may be faulty, since TRBJ2-7 better matches the DNA end. The germline gives CDR1 SGHDT, CDR2 YYEEEE. The CDR3 covers 12 residues. CDR3 region: CASSSTSYEQYF. The CDR3 DNA follows: TGTGCCAGCAGCTCCACGTCCTACGAGCAGTACTTC.

The chain employs TRBV27 and TRBJ2-7; D is possibly TRBD1 (8 bases). The CDR3 is 16 residues long. The germline V gene has CDR1 MNHEY and CDR2 SMNVEV (reference sequence). Trimming took off 3 bases at V and 0 bases at J, with 15 bases between the two ends. This chain's CDR3 is CASSFAGGGGSYEQYF. The CDR3 region has the DNA TGTGCCAGCAGTTTTGCAGGGGGCGGGGGCTCCTACGAGCAGTACTTC.

The chain joins TRBV28 to TRBJ2-5; D call uncertain. Per the germline V gene, CDR1 is MDHEN and CDR2 is SYDVKM. The CDR3 has 12 residues. Trimming shortened V by 5 bases and J by 1 base, and 5 bases separated the two germline ends. CDR3 sequence reads: CASSPSQETQYF. The DNA of the CDR3 is TGTGCCAGCAGTCCCAGCCAAGAGACCCAGTACTTC. Drawing the rest from reference TRBV28 and TRBJ2-5, the complete variable domain is DVKVTQSSRYLVKRTGEKVFLECVQDMDHENMFWYRQDPGLGLRLIYFSYDVKMKEKGDIPEGYSVSREKKERFSLILESASTNQTSMYLCASSPSQETQYFGPGTRLLVL.

This clone was detected only once. V gene TRBV4-3 combines with J gene TRBJ2-5, with D perhaps TRBD2 (5 bases). Trimming removed 1 base at V and 5 bases at J, with 14 bases between. Germline V lookup: CDR1 LGHNA, CDR2 YSLEER. The CDR3 is made up of 15 amino acids. This chain's CDR3 is CASSQVGPSRETQYF. The CDR3 DNA sequence: TGCGCCAGCAGCCAAGTAGGGCCTAGCAGGGAGACCCAGTACTTC.

V and J are TRBV19 and TRBJ2-1, with TRBD2 identical over 13 bases. J was trimmed by 4 bases and V by 3 bases; bases with no gene match: 9. This CDR3 spans 18 amino acids. Germline-derived CDR1 and CDR2 are LNHDA and SQIVND (reference sequence). The CDR3 reads CASSIAPGLAGRYNEQFF. CDR3 coding DNA: TGTGCCAGTAGTATCGCCCCGGGACTAGCGGGGCGATACAATGAGCAGTTCTTC.

This chain links TRBV18 with TRBJ1-1, with 8 bases identical to TRBD1. Germline values: CDR1 KGHSH, CDR2 LQKENI. J was trimmed by 0 bases and V by 3 bases; bases with no gene match: 6. The CDR3 is 16 residues long. The CDR3 nucleotides are TGTGCCAGCTCACCGTCCCGGGACAGGTTGAACACTGAAGCTTTCTTT. Its translation: CASSPSRDRLNTEAFF.

The chain joins TRBV18 to TRBJ1-5, with 10 bases that match TRBD1. This CDR3 region has 15 residues. Germline values: CDR1 KGHSH, CDR2 LQKENI. After removal of 3 bases from V and 6 bases from J, the junction contained 5 bases not matched to a gene. The CDR3 reads CASSPGQGYAQPQHF. In DNA, the CDR3 is TGTGCCAGCTCACCGGGACAGGGGTACGCTCAGCCCCAGCATTTT.